This T cell receptor (beta chain) was recorded in a study of cytomegalovirus exposure and HLA in healthy donors. Study in general: The approximately 610 first-cohort repertoires shared a platform with the 130 or so validation repertoires, as reported in a later analysis.

Separation from the approximately 720-subject first cohort characterized the roughly 110-subject validation cohort, to which the donors belonged. The study's findings and limits: The study designated 150 or so TCR beta chains cytomegalovirus-associated. Subsequent analysis showed first-cohort TCR clusters tending to co-occur in more than 90 validation repertoires.

As concerns this clone: The target antigen is unknown.

V gave up 2 bases and J gave up 7 bases, with 11 bases separating them. The CDR3 loop spans 13 amino acids. The V gene's germline CDR1 is MNHEY and CDR2 SVGAGI. Using immunoSEQ multiplex PCR, the repertoire was profiled, and TCRdb retains in-frame clones only, with some absent. The sample has 240,000 or so clones, about 86% seen once. The chain couples TRBV6-5 to TRBJ2-5, with D perhaps TRBD2 (5 bases). This receptor was identified in a young woman in good health and CMV-seropositive. Sequenced input: PBMCs. The CDR3 nucleotides are TGTGCCAGCAGTTACGGACTCCCCGGGACCCAGTACTTC. Translating gives CASSYGLPGTQYF.